This entry lists 30 T cell receptor beta chains sequenced from one sample in a study of blood T cell repertoires in COVID-19. The data were produced by immunoSEQ multiplex PCR, yet TCRdb's version contains in-frame clones alone and is incomplete. The sample consists of 95,000 to 150,000 clones, 75% to 85% of them appearing once. The source material was peripheral blood. The receptors were gathered from a woman between 45 and 65 years old with acute or convalescent COVID-19.

V gene TRBV18 combines with J gene TRBJ2-2, with D possibly being TRBD1 (5 bases). Germline V lookup: CDR1 KGHSH, CDR2 LQKENI. The V and J ends lost 6 bases and 4 bases respectively, with 15 bases between them. The CDR3 runs 15 residues. In DNA, the CDR3 is TGTGCCAGCTCTCTACAAGGGGTACGCACCGGGGAGCTGTTTTTT. Translating gives CASSLQGVRTGELFF. Based on the CDR3 plus reference TRBV18 and TRBJ2-2, the full variable domain is NAGVMQNPRHLVRRRGQEARLRCSPMKGHSHVYWYRQLPEEGLKFMVYLQKENIIDESGMPKERFSAEFPKEGPSILRIQQVVRGDSAAYFCASSLQGVRTGELFFGEGSRLTVL.

This rearrangement joins TRBV18 to TRBJ2-1, with TRBD2 matching 10 bases. Germline V gene lookup returns CDR1 KGHSH and CDR2 LQKENI. J lost 6 bases, V lost 3 bases, and 14 bases had no gene match. This CDR3 is 18 amino acids long. Here the CDR3 DNA reads TGTGCCAGCTCACCCCCAAGAGTAGCGGGGGGCCGGGTCAATGAGCAGTTCTTC. It yields the protein CASSPPRVAGGRVNEQFF.

This chain joins TRBV18 and TRBJ2-6; 8 bases align to TRBD2. CDR1 and CDR2 (germline): KGHSH, LQKENI. The CDR3 is 17 residues long. V shed 3 bases, J shed 3 bases, and the junction held 7 bases outside the gene matches. CDR3 DNA: TGTGCCAGCTCACCCACCGGGGGGGGCTTTGGGGCCAACGTCCTGACTTTC. This encodes CASSPTGGGFGANVLTF.

The rearrangement uses TRBV5-1 and TRBJ1-1; TRBD1 is a possible D gene (6 bases). In germline, CDR1 is SGHRS, CDR2 YFSETQ. The CDR3 length is 16 residues. V lost 6 bases and J lost 4, with 22 bases in between. This CDR3 is CASNPQRGAGFTEAFF. CDR3 in DNA: TGCGCCAGCAATCCCCAGCGGGGGGCCGGGTTCACTGAAGCTTTCTTT.

The J gene is TRBJ2-1, the V gene TRBV5-1, with 9 positions matching TRBD1. The CDR3 sequence is 17 residues long. Trimming cost V 0 bases and J 6 bases; bases outside gene matches: 10. Germline values: CDR1 SGHRS, CDR2 YFSETQ. CDR3 loop: CASSLAQGAKAFNEQFF. The CDR3 coding sequence is TGCGCCAGCAGCTTGGCACAGGGGGCGAAGGCGTTCAATGAGCAGTTCTTC.

V is TRBV9 and J is TRBJ2-5; tentatively, D is TRBD2 (6 bases). Germline loops: CDR1 SGDLS, CDR2 YYNGEE. This CDR3 has 15 residues. V shed 0 bases and J shed 4 bases, with 13 bases lying between them. The CDR3 DNA reads TGTGCCAGCAGCGTAGCTACGGGGGATCGAGAGACCCAGTACTTC. This gives the protein CASSVATGDRETQYF.

The V call is TRBV29-1, the J call TRBJ1-2; 8 bases are shared with TRBD1. V lost 7 bases and J lost 4; bases outside the gene matches: 11. CDR3 length: 14 amino acids. Germline V gene sequence: CDR1 SQVTM, CDR2 ANQGSEA. The CDR3 nucleotides read TGCAGCGCCCGCCAGGGGGCGTATAGCTATGGCTACACCTTC. It specifies CSARQGAYSYGYTF.

The rearrangement joins TRBV19 to TRBJ1-1; 7 bases agree with TRBD1. This CDR3 contains 16 residues. J was trimmed by 1 base and V by 6 bases; bases with no gene match: 11. Germline V lookup: CDR1 LNHDA, CDR2 SQIVND (reference sequence). CDR3 DNA: TGTGCCAGTAGCTCTCTAAGGACAGGCTGGAACACTGAAGCTTTCTTT. Its protein is CASSSLRTGWNTEAFF.

This chain joins TRBV10-3 and TRBJ1-1; D might be TRBD1 (5 bases). Germline V gene data show CDR1 as ENHRY and CDR2 as SYGVKD. This CDR3 comprises 13 residues. CDR3 DNA sequence: TGTGCTACCCTCGAGACAGAGAACACTGAAGCTTTCTTT. Amino acids: CATLETENTEAFF.

V usage is TRBV19 and J usage is TRBJ1-1; TRBD1 might be the D (6 bases). The germline V and J ends were trimmed by 5 bases and 5 bases, with 15 bases remaining between them. This CDR3 spans 14 amino acids. The V gene's germline CDR1 is LNHDA and CDR2 SQIVND (reference sequence). DNA of the CDR3: TGTGCCAGTAGTGTTCAGGGAAGGGGGACTGAAGCTTTCTTT. Protein product: CASSVQGRGTEAFF.

The CDR3 bases are TGTGCCAGCAGGCCACAGGGGCTTGCGAATTCACCCCTCCACTTT. Encoded protein: CASRPQGLANSPLHF. The chain carries TRBV7-2 and TRBJ1-6; 7 positions match TRBD1. The CDR3 sequence is 15 residues long. V gave up 6 bases and J gave up 7 bases; unmatched junction bases: 9. Germline assignment: CDR1 SGHTA and CDR2 FQGNSA. Drawing the rest from reference TRBV7-2 and TRBJ1-6, the complete variable domain is GAGVSQSPSNKVTEKGKDVELRCDPISGHTALYWYRQSLGQGLEFLIYFQGNSAPDKSGLPSDRFSAERTGGSVSTLTIQRTQQEDSAVYLCASRPQGLANSPLHFGNGTRLTVT.

In its sample, this clone was seen a few times. This chain joins TRBV6-5 and TRBJ2-1; 12 bases map to TRBD2. The CDR3 loop spans 14 amino acids. Germline V gives CDR1 MNHEY, CDR2 SVGAGI. Trimming at V came to 6 bases and at J to 6 bases, leaving 3 bases not matched to a gene. The chain's CDR3 is CASRASGRGNEQFF. The CDR3 DNA reads TGTGCCAGCAGAGCTAGCGGGAGGGGCAATGAGCAGTTCTTC.

J is TRBJ2-7 and V is TRBV30, with TRBD2 matching over 7 bases. The germline V gene encodes CDR1 GTSNPN and CDR2 SVGIG (reference sequence). The CDR3 sequence is 14 residues long. Germline trimming cut 0 bases from V and 4 bases from J; bases unmatched to any gene: 6. The CDR3 here is CAWSVGGIGYEQYF. CDR3 coding DNA: TGTGCCTGGAGTGTGGGGGGGATCGGTTACGAGCAGTACTTC.

The V gene is TRBV10-3, the J gene TRBJ1-1; no firm D call. The V gene lost 8 bases and the J gene lost 1 base, with 11 bases spanning the gap. This CDR3 has 13 amino acids. CDR1 and CDR2 from the germline V gene are ENHRY and SYGVKD. The CDR3 DNA reads as TGTGCCATCGGGAGGGAGGGGAACACTGAAGCTTTCTTT. Protein: CAIGREGNTEAFF.

This chain uses TRBV30 with TRBJ2-3; TRBD1 matches 7 bases. V was clipped by 8 bases and J by 6 bases; unmatched bases: 11. Germline CDR1 GTSNPN, CDR2 SVGIG (reference sequence). This CDR3 is 13 amino acids long. For the CDR3, the DNA is TGTGCCAGGGGGCAGGGGCCCGGCGATACGCAGTATTTT. Residues: CARGQGPGDTQYF.

This clone has a single count. The genes are TRBV30 and TRBJ2-1; 10 bases map to TRBD2. The V gene's germline CDR1 is GTSNPN and CDR2 SVGIG (reference sequence). The CDR3 length is 18 residues. The V gene end was trimmed by 0 bases and the J gene end by 7 bases; junction bases not matched to a gene: 15. Here the CDR3 DNA reads TGTGCCTGGAGTGTAAGGTCGGGAGTAGCGGGGGGAAGAAATGAGCAGTTCTTC. It encodes CAWSVRSGVAGGRNEQFF.

V usage is TRBV7-8 and J usage is TRBJ1-1, with a tentative D call TRBD1 (5 bases). This CDR3 is built from 12 residues. With 8 bases removed from V and 3 bases from J, the gap between germline ends came to 10 bases. Germline loops: CDR1 SGHVS, CDR2 FQNEAQ. In DNA, the CDR3 is TGTGCCAGCGGGGGGGTGGACACTGAAGCTTTCTTT. Amino acids: CASGGVDTEAFF.

The chain uses TRBV15 and TRBJ2-1; 8 bases agree with TRBD1. The ends lost 3 bases at V and 5 bases at J; junction bases unmatched: 9. Germline V gives CDR1 LNHNV, CDR2 YYDKDF (reference sequence). The CDR3 is 16 residues long. The chain's CDR3 is CATSRTGEPDDNEQFF. The CDR3 DNA sequence: TGTGCCACCAGCAGGACAGGGGAGCCCGACGACAATGAGCAGTTCTTC.

This clone was counted only a few times. In the same sample, other DNA sequences code for this CDR3. This chain uses TRBV29-1 with TRBJ2-7; TRBD2 might be the D (6 bases). This CDR3 is 11 amino acids long. Germline assignment: CDR1 SQVTM and CDR2 ANQGSEA. V was cut by 4 bases and J by 5 bases, with 9 bases left in between. The CDR3 reads CSVASGDEQYF. CDR3 nucleotides: TGCAGCGTTGCTTCGGGGGACGAGCAGTACTTC.

The chain combines TRBV14 with TRBJ2-3, with 8 bases aligning to TRBD2. The junction had 2 bases not matched to a gene; V was cut back by 1 base and J by 2 bases. Germline assignment: CDR1 SGHDN and CDR2 FVKESK. There are 15 residues in the CDR3. The CDR3 protein is CASSQVAGITDTQYF. The DNA for the CDR3 is TGTGCCAGCAGCCAAGTAGCGGGGATCACAGATACGCAGTATTTT.

The gene calls are TRBV28 and TRBJ1-1; D unclear. Trimming cost V 1 base and J 5 bases, with 11 bases left between them. Germline CDR1 reads MDHEN; CDR2 reads SYDVKM. The length of the CDR3 is 14 residues. The CDR3 nucleotides read TGTGCCAGCAGTTTATACAGTTTAGCGACTGAAGCTTTCTTT. It specifies CASSLYSLATEAFF.

The chain recombines TRBV2 with TRBJ1-2; 8 bases line up with TRBD1. V shed 7 bases, J shed 7 bases, and the junction held 8 bases outside the gene matches. The germline V gene encodes CDR1 SNHLY and CDR2 FYNNEI. The CDR3 sequence is 13 residues long. CDR3 sequence reads: CASTMDRVVGYTF. The CDR3 DNA reads TGTGCCAGCACCATGGACAGGGTCGTTGGCTACACCTTC. The whole variable domain, filled in from reference TRBV2 and TRBJ1-2, reads EPEVTQTPSHQVTQMGQEVILRCVPISNHLYFYWYRQILGQKVEFLVSFYNNEISEKSEIFDDQFSVERPDGSNFTLKIRSTKLEDSAMYFCASTMDRVVGYTFGSGTRLTVV.

This clone was picked up a small number of times. This chain joins TRBV9 and TRBJ1-6, with a tentative D call TRBD1 (5 bases). Looked up from germline, CDR1 is SGDLS and CDR2 is YYNGEE. This CDR3 is 13 amino acids long. The V gene lost 3 bases and the J gene lost 6 bases, with 7 bases spanning the gap. Here the CDR3 DNA reads TGTGCCAGCAGCGGGCAGGGTAATTCACCCCTCCACTTT. Translated, it gives CASSGQGNSPLHF.

The V and J genes are TRBV19 and TRBJ2-1; D remains unclear. V was trimmed by 3 bases and J by 3 bases, leaving 12 bases between them. Germline V gives CDR1 LNHDA, CDR2 SQIVND (reference sequence). This CDR3 spans 15 amino acids. The CDR3 DNA reads as TGTGCCAGTAGTATGGAGCTTGTAATCTACAATGAGCAGTTCTTC. Residues: CASSMELVIYNEQFF.

The rearrangement links TRBV5-1 to TRBJ2-1, with D uncertain. Germline-derived CDR1 and CDR2 are SGHRS and YFSETQ. The CDR3 is made up of 13 amino acids. Deletions cut 0 bases from V and 7 bases from J, with 8 bases between. In DNA form, the CDR3 reads TGCGCCAGCAGCTTGGCCACAGTGAATGAGCAGTTCTTC. This sequence encodes CASSLATVNEQFF.

This clone was seen only once. The V and J genes are TRBV5-4 and TRBJ2-7; TRBD2 matches at 8 bases. Germline V lookup: CDR1 SGHNT, CDR2 YYREEE (reference sequence). CDR3 length: 14 amino acids. After removal of 1 base from V and 2 bases from J, the junction contained 2 bases not matched to a gene. The CDR3: CASSLKREPYEQYF. CDR3 sequence (DNA): TGTGCCAGCAGCTTGAAGCGGGAGCCCTACGAGCAGTACTTC.

The chain employs TRBV28 and TRBJ2-7; maybe TRBD2 (5 bases). There are 13 residues in the CDR3. Germline CDR1 MDHEN, CDR2 SYDVKM. The V gene lost 1 base and the J gene lost 5 bases, with 9 bases spanning the gap. CDR3 bases: TGTGCCAGCAGTTTATCTTCGGGGAACGAGCAGTACTTC. Protein: CASSLSSGNEQYF.

This clone was seen ten or more times. The V call is TRBV28, the J call TRBJ2-7, with 10 bases identical to TRBD1. With V trimmed by 5 bases and J by 4 bases, 8 bases remained unmatched. The CDR3 has 15 residues. CDR1 is MDHEN and CDR2 is SYDVKM in the germline V gene. The chain's CDR3 is CASSPETGGNYEQYF. Here the CDR3 DNA reads TGTGCCAGCAGTCCAGAGACAGGGGGCAATTACGAGCAGTACTTC. Full variable domain (missing parts from reference TRBV28 and TRBJ2-7): DVKVTQSSRYLVKRTGEKVFLECVQDMDHENMFWYRQDPGLGLRLIYFSYDVKMKEKGDIPEGYSVSREKKERFSLILESASTNQTSMYLCASSPETGGNYEQYFGPGTRLTVT.

J is TRBJ1-6 and V is TRBV28; D is undetermined. Germline CDR1 is MDHEN and CDR2 is SYDVKM. V lost 6 bases to trimming and J lost 9 bases, with 12 bases between them. This CDR3 is 13 amino acids long. CDR3 bases: TGTGCCAGCAGAGACGGGTTGGGTTCACCCCTCCACTTT. This codes for CASRDGLGSPLHF.

The rearrangement links TRBV20-1 to TRBJ1-1; tentatively, D is TRBD1 (5 bases). The germline gives CDR1 DFQATT, CDR2 SNEGSKA (reference sequence). The CDR3 is 11 amino acids. Trimming left V 6 bases short and J 9 bases short, with 14 bases between. The CDR3 spells CSATDTPQAFF. The CDR3 DNA follows: TGCAGTGCCACGGACACCCCGCAAGCTTTCTTT.